The entry below gives a single T cell receptor beta chain sequence along with its context. No antigen is known for it. Base-call qualities are not available, and no considerably larger clone is one nucleotide away. Sequencing was carried out with an Illumina NovaSeq 6000. TCRalpha and TCRbeta cDNA libraries were constructed by 5'RACE with constant-segment primers, with sample barcodes and unique molecular identifiers being introduced. Trizol reagent was used to extract RNA from every sample. Amplification of the libraries took two PCR steps, and the second step added a second sample barcode plus Illumina TruSeq adapters. Libraries were sequenced on an Illumina NovaSeq with 2 x 150 bp paired-end reads. The study's processing was this. Demultiplexing of reads and collapsing into UMI-guided consensus sequences were performed with migec v1.2.7. Using mixcr v2.1.11, UMI consensuses were aligned to TRA and TRB V and J templates and then assembled into clonotypes. Expanded or contracted clonotypes were those called significant by both edgeR and NoisET, with noise models trained on biological replicates. For edgeR calls, a false discovery rate-adjusted p below 0.01 and a log2 fold-change threshold of 1 were applied. As an exploratory analysis of dynamics, PCA with hierarchical clustering was applied to max-normalized trajectories of the 1000 most abundant clonotypes. Separately sequenced CD4+ and CD8+ repertoires were used to assign a CD4 or CD8 phenotype to each responding clone. Using fastp at Q25 and MiXCR, TCRdb reprocessed the public reads and kept productive beta chains. Each CDR3 protein appears once, grouped with its most common genes and DNA. None of the V and J calls come from the authors' own analysis; TCRdb made them. This sample comprises around 190,000 distinct CDR3 sequences, approximately 18% of them detected only once. Under 4.5% of the sample is taken by the ten largest.

These data come from a study of T-cell memory formation after mild COVID-19 (dated by TCRdb to about 2021). At the level of the whole study: Most TCR sequence clusters were specific to one of the two donors. T-cell clones expanding and contracting after mild COVID-19 in a couple of donors were tracked by longitudinal TCRalpha and TCRbeta repertoire sequencing. Two young, previously healthy adult volunteers, one female and one male, were included in the cohort. The investigation overall reported the following: Contracting CD4+ clones turned up mainly in the CM and EM memory subsets, whereas EMRA was where CD8+ clones were enriched. Only a couple of mild cases were covered by the study, and larger cohorts that include severe cases with pre-infection samples were considered necessary. Some responding clones were detected in pre-infection memory, suggesting pre-existing cross-reactive memory T cells joined the SARS-CoV-2 response. From day 15 to 85, contracting clones showed balanced CD4/CD8 phenotypes, whereas a second wave of clones that expanded from day 15 to 37 leaned towards CD4+. SARS-CoV-2 specificity was not confirmed for the second-wave clones peaking on day 37.

Ficoll-Paque density gradient centrifugation was used to isolate PBMCs. The CDR3 sequence holds 16 residues, the cysteine and phenylalanine included. Left in the record is the CDR3 DNA by itself, 48 bases read in frame from the first base. CDR1 LGHNA and CDR2 YNFKEQ are derived from the germline V gene. After removal of 0 bases from V and 9 bases from J, the junction retains 5 bases not matched to a gene. The receptor was derived from a man in his late teens or twenties who had mild COVID-19 (a few samples of this study predate the infection). The sample titles of this study are shuffled in the database, so cell type and time point are left out; the donor was told from shared clones. The chain is made from TRBV4-2 and TRBJ2-1; TRBD2 fits 13 bases in the junction. Sequencing input: PBMCs or a T cell subset sorted from them (not recorded which). The encoded CDR3 is CASSQDFTSGGVEQFF. The DNA is as follows: TGTGCCAGCAGCCAAGATTTTACTAGCGGGGGGGTTGAGCAGTTCTTC.